This T cell receptor (beta chain) was sequenced in a study of PD-1 blockade in classical Hodgkin lymphoma (dated by TCRdb to 2020 to 2022). About the study as a whole: The study used CyTOF and TCR beta sequencing to define a peripheral blood immune signature of response to PD-1 blockade in classical Hodgkin lymphoma. Results the study describes overall, beyond this receptor: The study was restricted to a single clinical trial cohort, and the causes of repertoire differences, possibly disease activity or prior therapy, were left undefined. Baseline TCR diversity was reported to be lower in newly diagnosed patients than in healthy donors and to be lower still in relapsed/refractory patients.

The sample's time point label, decoded: newly diagnosed, previously untreated cHL patient sample. Magnetic negative selection with a Miltenyi CD4+ T cell isolation kit was used to purify CD4+ T cells from thawed PBMCs. As a comparison group for the relapsed/refractory trial patients, PBMCs were sequenced from patients with newly diagnosed, previously untreated classical Hodgkin lymphoma. Peripheral blood was collected in 8 mL Vacutainer Cell Preparation Tubes, from which PBMCs were isolated by centrifugation and then cryopreserved. Purified CD4+ and CD8+ fractions were generated only in cases for which an additional PBMC sample was available. Magnetically labelled cells were removed on LS columns in a quadroMACS separator, and the flow-through was retained as the purified fraction. Genomic DNA was isolated using the Qiagen DNeasy kit from unsorted PBMCs as well as from negatively selected CD4+ and CD8+ fractions. TCR beta CDR3 regions were amplified by immunoSEQ multiplex PCR using primers annealing to V and J segments. Amplification bias was minimized using a synthetic immune receptor repertoire, and residual bias was removed computationally after sequencing. The study's processing was this. Repertoire diversity was quantified as the Shannon entropy index using custom Python scripts. Unsorted, CD4+ and CD8+ repertoires were examined separately, except in combined analyses, for which CD4+ and CD8+ sequences were merged in silico. This is the immuneACCESS table as TCRdb keeps it, with only in-frame sequences that have V and J called. A part of the clones is gone; compared with another copy, unresolved V genes explain less than half, and the rest is unexplained. V and J calls and clone size are those listed in that table; D and trimming were worked out from the DNA. This sample is represented by tens of thousands of clones; more than 90% of them were singletons. Clones ranked in the top ten supply 0.4% to 0.5% of the sample.

This clone has only a few counts. Its antigen target is currently unknown. It has no much larger one-base neighbor in the sample; base qualities were not kept. According to the germline V gene (reference sequence), CDR1 reads WNHNN and CDR2 reads SYGVQD. The CDR3 sequence holds 14 residues, the cysteine and phenylalanine included. Of all the DNA, just the CDR3 is kept, 42 bases in frame from base 1. V loses 0 bases, J loses 2 bases, and the germline ends lie 8 bases apart. This clonotype was sampled from a human donor with classical Hodgkin lymphoma. Recombination connected TRBV10-1 to TRBJ2-7; the D gene cannot be named for sure. The sample consisted of CD4+ T cells from blood. The CDR3 region: CASSESSGPYEQYF. Read as DNA, the sequence is TGCGCCAGCAGTGAGTCGTCTGGGCCCTACGAGCAGTACTTC.